This TCR beta chain was captured by sequencing in a study of T cells in Graves' hyperthyroidism and ophthalmopathy (dated by TCRdb to about 2019). General notes on the study: TCR V-J signatures able to tell the groups apart were searched for in a discovery cohort of approximately 95 patients, of whom around 42 had Graves' ophthalmopathy and 55 to 60 had stable Graves' hyperthyroidism. The study also compared thyroid tissue and blood T-cell repertoires from about six Graves' hyperthyroidism patients. Whether ophthalmopathy could be predicted prospectively was tested in an independent validation cohort made up of 18 hyperthyroidism patients plus 17 patients who later progressed to ophthalmopathy. For training and testing, the 80 to 100 patients in the discovery cohort were randomly divided in a 7:3 ratio. TCR Vbeta CDR3 sequencing of approximately 140 peripheral blood samples (roughly 43 ophthalmopathy, approximately 80 hyperthyroidism and roughly 17 progressor patients) is reported in the paper. After sampling, hyperthyroidism patients received methimazole starting at 30 mg daily, and ophthalmopathy patients received high-dose intravenous methylprednisolone.

Amplification of TCR beta CDR3 regions was carried out from RNA transcripts. A first-round RT-PCR of the TCR CDR3 used the HTBI primer set with the Qiagen OneStep RT-PCR kit. A second multiplex PCR round built the libraries, followed by size selection and purification. Libraries were sequenced paired-end with 100 bp reads on an Illumina HiSeq2000. The authors processed their data as follows. SOAPnuke was used to process the raw data, removing reads that contained adapters or uncalled bases, had a mean Phred below 15, or lacked an exact match to the constant primer or identifier. COPE v1.2.5 was used to merge high-quality paired reads, and clonotypes were defined as unique nucleotide sequences. MiTCR v1.1 was used to align the clonotypes against IMGT TRBV, TRBD and TRBJ reference segments. Only V-J combinations with frequency above 0.0001, covering 99% to 99.2% of repertoires, were analysed. A TCS score was defined as the ratio of F50 (clonal expansion) to E x V (chaos), with BLOSUM62-based TCRdist applied between CDR3 peptides within each V-J. Welch's t-statistics and random forest reduced some 510 V-J features to roughly 13, which were used in a naive Bayes classifier (R e1071). The Morisita-Horn index was used to measure how similar the thyroid and blood repertoires were. TCRdb took the public reads, trimmed them with fastp at Q25, ran MiXCR for clone calling and kept in-frame beta chains. Each CDR3 protein gets just one entry, which takes the most common genes and DNA from the rows behind it. TCRdb, not the original authors, processed these V and J calls. The sample has about 660,000 distinct CDR3 sequences on record, 45% of them singletons. More than 7% of the sample belongs to the ten largest clones.

Patients with uncontrolled infections, other autoimmune diseases, pregnancy or lactation were excluded. Diagnoses were established on the basis of clinical symptoms, serum thyroxine and TRAb, thyroid ultrasound, and orbital computed tomography. Trizol reagent was used to extract total RNA, and RNA quality was then checked on an Agilent 2100 Bioanalyzer. This clonotype was counted between two and nine times. Its antigen is currently not known. No quality values exist for individual bases; no much larger clone is one base distant. Paper-wide results and their limitations: Most expanded thyroid clonotypes (frequency above 0.001) were also detected in blood, suggesting blood repertoires may reflect thyroid immune responses. In validation, the model predicted progression to ophthalmopathy a median of roughly 6.5 months before onset, with 65% to 71% sensitivity and roughly 73% specificity. A 13 V-J signature model separated ophthalmopathy from stable hyperthyroidism, with about 88% sensitivity and about 81% specificity in cross-validation and 80%/75% in testing. Sample size was not statistically predetermined, and blinding of investigators to group allocation was not performed.

From the germline V gene, CDR1 is KGHDR and CDR2 is SFDVKD. The CDR3 goes from the cysteine to the phenylalanine over 14 residues. CDR3 DNA only is kept here, 42 bases in frame from base 1. V is pruned by 11 bases and J by 6 bases, leaving 12 bases of the junction without a gene match. The chain joins TRBV24-1 to TRBJ1-5; 7 middle bases align to TRBD1. The sequencing sample was made of peripheral blood or thyroid tissue (not recorded which). The origin of this receptor is an adult man with Graves' disease, either hyperthyroidism or ophthalmopathy (not recorded which). The nucleotide sequence reads TGTGCCAGTAGTTTTGACAGGGAGTTTCAGCCCCAGCATTTT. This sequence encodes CASSFDREFQPQHF.